Each of the 21 T cell receptor beta chains below was sequenced from the same sample in a study of cytomegalovirus exposure and HLA in healthy donors (dated by TCRdb to about 2017). The library was made by the immunoSEQ multiplex PCR assay. For the multiplex PCR, a mixture combining 60 forward primers for TCR Vbeta segments and 13 reverse primers for TCR Jbeta segments was used. Imported from immuneACCESS, the table was reduced by TCRdb to in-frame sequences with V and J called. These copies leave out some clones; in studies compared against another copy, an unresolved V gene accounts for under half, and the cause of the remainder is not known. The table for this sample lists more than 100,000 clones; approximately 87% of them were counted only once. In total, the top ten clones hold about 5% of the sample. Specimen: PBMCs. These receptors came from a woman in her 30s in good health and CMV-seronegative.

The chain employs TRBV30 and TRBJ2-1; 10 bases align to TRBD2. J lost 11 bases, V lost 3 bases, and 7 bases had no gene match. Germline values: CDR1 GTSNPN, CDR2 SVGIG (reference sequence). The CDR3 loop spans 13 amino acids. DNA of the CDR3: TGTGCCTGGAGGACTAGCGGGTCGGAGAAGCAGTTCTTC. Translating it yields CAWRTSGSEKQFF.

V usage is TRBV7-8 and J usage is TRBJ1-3; D uncertain. Germline assignment: CDR1 SGHVS and CDR2 FQNEAQ. With 3 bases removed from V and 4 bases from J, the gap between germline ends came to 7 bases. The CDR3 has 13 residues. As DNA, the CDR3 is TGTGCCAGCAGCTTTCTCGAGGGAAACACCATATATTTT. Amino acids: CASSFLEGNTIYF.

The chain is built from TRBV2 and TRBJ2-7; TRBD2 aligns across 8 bases. The CDR3 contains 16 residues. CDR1 is SNHLY, CDR2 FYNNEI, per germline. V lost 5 bases, J lost 2 bases, and 11 bases stayed unmatched. The CDR3 DNA reads TGTGCCAGCAGTCCCTTTAGCGGGGTGGTAGCCTACGAGCAGTACTTC. This gives the protein CASSPFSGVVAYEQYF. Full variable domain (remainder filled in from reference TRBV2 and TRBJ2-7): EPEVTQTPSHQVTQMGQEVILRCVPISNHLYFYWYRQILGQKVEFLVSFYNNEISEKSEIFDDQFSVERPDGSNFTLKIRSTKLEDSAMYFCASSPFSGVVAYEQYFGPGTRLTVT.

The chain uses TRBV30 and TRBJ2-7, with D maybe TRBD2 (5 bases). Germline lookup yields CDR1 GTSNPN and CDR2 SVGIG (reference sequence). Trimming shortened V by 3 bases and J by 6 bases, and 9 bases separated the two germline ends. This CDR3 is built from 11 residues. The CDR3: CAWSSAGEQYF. DNA for the CDR3: TGTGCCTGGAGCAGTGCGGGCGAGCAGTACTTC. Variable domain in full (rest from reference TRBV30 and TRBJ2-7): SQTIHQWPATLVQPVGSPLSLECTVEGTSNPNLYWYRQAAGRGLQLLFYSVGIGQISSEVPQNLSASRPQDRQFILSSKKLLLSDSGFYLCAWSSAGEQYFGPGTRLTVT.

The table lists this clone with a count of one. This chain links TRBV28 with TRBJ2-7; 10 bases line up with TRBD1. After removal of 3 bases from V and 7 bases from J, the junction contained 12 bases not matched to a gene. This CDR3 is 16 amino acids long. Looked up from germline, CDR1 is MDHEN and CDR2 is SYDVKM. The CDR3 here is CASSFDLWTGGKEQYF. DNA for the CDR3: TGTGCCAGCAGTTTTGACCTCTGGACAGGGGGGAAAGAGCAGTACTTC.

For the CDR3, the DNA is TGTGCCAGCAGTTTTGGACAGGGCGGTCAGCCCCAGCATTTT. This sequence encodes CASSFGQGGQPQHF. The chain recombines TRBV28 with TRBJ1-5; 8 nucleotides agree with TRBD1. Germline V gene sequence: CDR1 MDHEN, CDR2 SYDVKM. V was pared by 3 bases and J by 6 bases, with 4 bases of the junction left unmatched. The CDR3 totals 14 residues. Together with reference TRBV28 and TRBJ1-5, the CDR3 gives the full variable domain: DVKVTQSSRYLVKRTGEKVFLECVQDMDHENMFWYRQDPGLGLRLIYFSYDVKMKEKGDIPEGYSVSREKKERFSLILESASTNQTSMYLCASSFGQGGQPQHFGDGTRLSIL.

The chain carries TRBV27 and TRBJ2-5; 7 bases agree with TRBD1. The CDR3 has 15 residues. CDR1 is MNHEY, CDR2 SMNVEV, per germline (reference sequence). V gave up 8 bases and J gave up 2 bases; unmatched junction bases: 11. CDR3 nucleotides: TGTGCCAGCGGGCTCCGGGACAGTTTACAAGAGACCCAGTACTTC. This gives the protein CASGLRDSLQETQYF.

The CDR3 DNA reads as TGTGCCAGCAGCTTAGACACCTATGGCTACACCTTC. Translated, it gives CASSLDTYGYTF. The chain joins TRBV7-2 to TRBJ1-2; D gene ambiguous. V was pared by 1 base and J by 4 bases, with 4 bases between. CDR1 and CDR2 from the germline V gene are SGHTA and FQGNSA. This CDR3 comprises 12 residues.

The chain has TRBV5-1 and TRBJ2-7, with 14 bases aligning to TRBD2. The CDR3 consists of 18 residues. Germline CDR1 reads SGHRS; CDR2 reads YFSETQ. The V gene end was trimmed by 0 bases and the J gene end by 0 bases; junction bases not matched to a gene: 5. Here the CDR3 reads CASSLAGLAGGSSYEQYF. As DNA, the CDR3 is TGCGCCAGCAGCTTGGCCGGACTAGCGGGGGGTAGCTCCTACGAGCAGTACTTC.

The chain uses TRBV7-9 and TRBJ1-1; possibly TRBD1 for D (6 bases). Germline lookup yields CDR1 SEHNR and CDR2 FQNEAQ (reference sequence). The germline V and J ends were trimmed by 2 bases and 4 bases, with 11 bases remaining between them. This CDR3 comprises 14 residues. In DNA form, the CDR3 reads TGTGCCAGCAGCTTATGGGGGGGCGGCACTGAAGCTTTCTTT. Translation: CASSLWGGGTEAFF. The full variable domain, rest sourced from reference TRBV7-9 and TRBJ1-1, is DTGVSQNPRHKITKRGQNVTFRCDPISEHNRLYWYRQTLGQGPEFLTYFQNEAQLEKSRLLSDRFSAERPKGSFSTLEIQRTEQGDSAMYLCASSLWGGGTEAFFGQGTRLTVV.

The V call is TRBV27, the J call TRBJ1-5; D possibly corresponds to TRBD1 (6 bases). Germline CDR1 reads MNHEY; CDR2 reads SMNVEV (reference sequence). Trimming cost V 2 bases and J 0 bases, with 8 bases left between them. The CDR3 contains 15 residues. CDR3 sequence: CASSLQGYSNQPQHF. CDR3 nucleotide sequence: TGTGCCAGCAGTTTACAGGGGTATAGCAATCAGCCCCAGCATTTT.

The chain uses TRBV4-1 and TRBJ1-1; 9 bases agree with TRBD1. Germline-derived CDR1 and CDR2 are MGHRA and YSYEKL. The CDR3 has 17 residues. After removal of 4 bases from V and 0 bases from J, the junction contained 9 bases not matched to a gene. The CDR3 coding sequence is TGCGCCAGCAGCCTTGGGACAGGGAGTCGACTGAACACTGAAGCTTTCTTT. It yields the protein CASSLGTGSRLNTEAFF.

This sequence joins TRBV7-9 and TRBJ2-6; possibly TRBD1 for D (6 bases). This CDR3 has 15 residues. Trimming took off 5 bases at V and 2 bases at J, with 10 bases between the two ends. The V gene's germline CDR1 is SEHNR and CDR2 FQNEAQ (reference sequence). The CDR3 nucleotides read TGTGCCAGCAGCCGCGGACAGCCTGGGGCCAACGTCCTGACTTTC. Its protein product is CASSRGQPGANVLTF.

V usage is TRBV27 and J usage is TRBJ2-2; D unresolved. The CDR3 extends over 14 amino acids. Trimming removed 6 bases from V and 2 bases from J, with 10 bases in between. Germline values: CDR1 MNHEY, CDR2 SMNVEV (reference sequence). CDR3 sequence: CASRQAINTGELFF. The DNA of the CDR3 is TGTGCCAGCAGGCAGGCTATAAACACCGGGGAGCTGTTTTTT.

The chain couples TRBV5-6 to TRBJ2-7, with D possibly being TRBD1 (6 bases). V shed 2 bases and J shed 7 bases, with 10 bases lying between them. This CDR3 region has 12 residues. Germline assignment: CDR1 SGHDT and CDR2 YYEEEE. CDR3 in DNA: TGTGCCAGCAGCTTCGGACAGTTAGAGCAGTACTTC. Translation: CASSFGQLEQYF.

The chain carries TRBV19 and TRBJ1-2, with D tentatively TRBD1 (5 bases). CDR1 LNHDA and CDR2 SQIVND come from the germline V gene (reference sequence). Trimming removed 3 bases at V and 1 base at J, with 9 bases between. The CDR3 is made up of 14 amino acids. The CDR3 loop is CASSIVDSNYGYTF. The DNA of the CDR3 is TGTGCCAGTAGTATTGTCGACAGTAACTATGGCTACACCTTC.

The chain carries TRBV5-4 and TRBJ1-1; 8 positions match TRBD1. Unmatched junction bases numbered 6, after V lost 0 bases and J lost 8 bases. The CDR3 consists of 14 residues. Germline loops: CDR1 SGHNT, CDR2 YYREEE (reference sequence). This CDR3 reads CASSLDRRTGEAFF. The CDR3 DNA follows: TGTGCCAGCAGCTTGGACCGACGGACAGGGGAAGCTTTCTTT.

The chain joins TRBV27 to TRBJ2-1; 9 nucleotides line up with TRBD1. The junction had 13 bases not matched to a gene; V was cut back by 4 bases and J by 6 bases. The CDR3 is 17 amino acids. CDR1 and CDR2 from the germline V gene are MNHEY and SMNVEV (reference sequence). The CDR3 region has the DNA TGTGCCAGCAGTTCCGACTCCGGGACAGGGATACCCAATGAGCAGTTCTTC. It specifies CASSSDSGTGIPNEQFF.

Only one count was recorded for this clone. The chain joins TRBV28 to TRBJ1-1, with 7 bases matching TRBD1. Germline-derived CDR1 and CDR2 are MDHEN and SYDVKM. With 6 bases clipped from V and 6 bases from J, the junction kept 4 bases outside the gene matches. The CDR3 is 12 amino acids. As DNA, the CDR3 is TGTGCCAGCAGGTTACAGGGGTCTGAAGCTTTCTTT. The encoded protein is CASRLQGSEAFF.

V gene TRBV6-5 combines with J gene TRBJ2-5, with 11 bases fitting TRBD2. CDR1 is MNHEY, CDR2 SVGAGI, per germline. The CDR3 consists of 15 residues. The junction had 8 bases not matched to a gene; V was cut back by 6 bases and J by 5 bases. CDR3 sequence: CASRHSGGAQETQYF. CDR3 sequence (DNA): TGTGCCAGCAGACATAGCGGGGGGGCGCAGGAGACCCAGTACTTC.

V usage is TRBV30 and J usage is TRBJ1-3; the D gene is possibly TRBD1 (5 bases). V was clipped by 5 bases and J by 8 bases, with 16 bases between them. The CDR3 has 13 amino acids. Looked up from germline, CDR1 is GTSNPN and CDR2 is SVGIG (reference sequence). The CDR3 is CAWGGKGQDTIYF. The CDR3 DNA sequence: TGTGCCTGGGGGGGGAAGGGGCAGGACACCATATATTTT.